This T cell receptor beta chain came from a study of immune characterization of retroperitoneal liposarcoma. There are 16 residues in the CDR3. J gave up 6 bases and V 2 bases, and 7 bases lay outside the gene matches. Looked up from germline, CDR1 is MNHEY and CDR2 is SMNVEV (reference sequence). MiXCR was run by TCRdb on the PCR reads, yielding one entry per CDR3 protein. Seen here are under 20,000 distinct CDR3 sequences, 37% observed once, and the top ten hold approximately 7.4%. The sample holds a few counts of this clonotype. The sample was blood. The TCR sequence derives from a male donor with retroperitoneal liposarcoma. The chain has TRBV27 and TRBJ2-3; 11 bases map to TRBD2. CDR3 DNA sequence: TGTGCCAGCAGTTTAAAGGCTAGCGGGAGGAGTGATACGCAGTATTTT. This translates into CASSLKASGRSDTQYF.